This T cell receptor beta chain was found in a study of cytomegalovirus exposure and HLA in healthy donors (dated by TCRdb to the late 2010s). As for the study more broadly: An earlier analysis of approximately 600 of the donors reported about 250 Gb of sequence data and 117 million unique TCR beta sequences from about 179 million T cells. Approximately 310 gigabases of sequencing data and approximately 92 million unique TCR sequences made up an early release that covered several hundred HLA-typed donors. Of the roughly 430 genotyped donors, 81% fell in the genetic ancestry cluster associated with self-reported Caucasian donors. The study aimed to test whether cataloging public T cell receptors could reveal signatures of past pathogen exposure. The study used immunosequencing to profile the T cell repertoires of hundreds of subjects and linked those repertoires to cytomegalovirus serostatus. Besides the first cohort of 666 subjects, a separate validation cohort made up of over 95 different subjects was used. High-throughput TCR immunosequencing, statistical association of individual TCRs with disease status, and machine learning were combined to predict cytomegalovirus infection status. To study patterns of TCR occurrence, a later analysis re-analyzed previously published TCR beta repertoires from 550 to 800 donors and added high-resolution HLA genotyping. In the later analysis, no new phenotypic data were used to find candidate immune exposures; instead, reliance was placed on TCR beta sequences and their occurrence across donors. An earlier analysis of 450 to 750 of the donors used high-throughput TCR beta sequencing to judge whether each TCR beta V gene segment behaved as functional or pseudogenic. Donor age, sex, ethnicity and CMV serostatus were collected together with the repertoire data. Genome-wide SNP genotypes for about 60% of the 666 donors were used in a later genetic analysis, which treated that subset as a discovery cohort. Every discovery cohort repertoire had been produced on one sequencing platform. HLA typing included class I and class II loci at four-digit resolution. The number of donors typed differed by locus, with roughly 620-640 for A, B, C, DRB1 and DQB1, 522 for DQA1, 606 for DPA1, and around 450 for DPB1. Several DR-DQ haplotypes were handled as single units for association and clustering, since linkage in the cohort was strong. Among several hundred genotyped donors of the cohort, an average of around 220,000 unique TCR beta nucleotide sequences was sequenced per donor, of which 15% to 20% were non-productive.

In total, around 600 healthy bone marrow donors made up the cohort. Cohort members were all nominally healthy when sampled, although unrecorded immune exposures were likely present. The donor was CMV seronegative and was included in the group of under 450 seronegative cohort members. A peripheral blood sample was collected from each donor, and TCR beta sequencing was performed on peripheral blood mononuclear cells. The Qiagen DNeasy Blood Extraction Kit was used to extract genomic DNA from the blood cell samples. The investigation overall reported the following: In an earlier analysis of 450 to 750 of the donors, most TCR beta V segments appeared in productive rearrangements about 87% or about 30% of the time, broadly matching IMGT annotations. Only TCR beta chains were sequenced in this cohort, and the absence of alpha or paired-chain data limited detectable features. At a false discovery rate of 0.05, a later analysis linked 16,951 TCR beta sequences to specific HLA alleles. A few of the identified cytomegalovirus-associated TCR beta chains were confirmed in vitro to be specific for cytomegalovirus antigens. Around 16 rarely observed V segments, including chromosome 9 orphons, were excluded from the earlier analysis of some 590 of the donors because counts were too low. When HLA alleles, especially DR and DQ, strongly co-occurred, attributing TCR associations to individual alleles was difficult. The classifier was reported to diagnose cytomegalovirus status with high specificity and sensitivity in both the original cohort and the validation cohort. The presence/absence analyses assumed that sequencing depth was roughly uniform across donors, and that assumption may not be true. Some IMGT-functional V segments, including TRBV6-2 and TRBV6-3, could not be distinguished by the 87-base-pair reads and were therefore excluded. Compared with equally common non-associated chains, HLA-associated TCR beta chains in a later analysis were more clonally expanded and had lower generation probabilities. A total of 150 or so TCR beta chains were listed by the study as associated with cytomegalovirus. A cluster of highly shared sequence variants was judged likely to be a technical artifact of the sequencing pipeline. In a later genetic analysis, a missense DCLRE1C variant was associated with V-gene and J-gene trimming of TCR beta chains, and the association was replicated in an independent cohort. According to a later analysis, TCR association rates differed among HLA loci, with DRB1 alleles showing the most associated TCRs and HLA-C alleles showing the fewest. Immune exposure information for the cohort was limited to CMV serostatus. According to the authors, the approach could potentially be generalized to other disease states and immunological phenotypes. HLA typing was unavailable for some donors at each locus, so association tests used only the typed subset. Most TCR sequences were seen in very few donors, while some public TCRs were found in many individuals. In a later genetic analysis, fewer N-insertions in productive TCRs were reported among donors in an Asian-associated ancestry cluster than the approximately 670-donor mean. A later analysis found that most CMV-associated TCR beta chains appeared HLA-restricted, with HLA associations seemingly driven largely by CMV exposure. A further reported finding was that TCR beta sequences accurately predicted the HLA-A and HLA-B alleles for most subjects in the first cohort. Linkage disequilibrium might explain the correlated functional status among segregating V segments, but an unknown experimental factor could not be ruled out. A later analysis reported that several top co-occurrence clusters appeared linked to parvovirus B19, influenza, CMV and Epstein-Barr virus.

About this clone itself: Its specific antigen is unknown. No quality values exist for individual bases; no much larger clone is one base distant.

Libraries were built with the immunoSEQ multiplex PCR assay. For the multiplex PCR, a mixture combining 60 forward primers for TCR Vbeta segments and 13 reverse primers for TCR Jbeta segments was used. A multiplex PCR assay on genomic DNA amplified the CDR3 region of rearranged TCR beta genes. The Illumina HiSeq System was used to sequence the amplified TCR beta libraries as 87-base-pair reads. The original pipeline was this. A later analysis counted about 80 million unique TCR beta chains across the 700 or so repertoires, and approximately 11 million of these chains were shared by at least two donors. Raw reads were error-corrected and collapsed into unique sequences by a nearest-neighbor algorithm in which closely related sequences were merged to remove PCR and sequencing errors. To assign V, D and J gene segments, CDR3 sequences were aligned to IMGT reference sequences. Each retained sequence needed at least a six-nucleotide match to both a V gene segment and a J gene segment. A rearrangement counted as productive if the CDR3 had no stop codons and remained in frame with V and J, and every other rearrangement counted as non-productive. Following IMGT convention, CDR3 was defined as the stretch from the second conserved V-encoded cysteine to the conserved J-encoded phenylalanine. In an earlier analysis of more than 550 of the donors, sequences lacking an unambiguous match to a single V gene segment were excluded. In an earlier analysis of some 590 of the donors, a V segment was called functional when productive rearrangements were above 56.7%, and segregating when the standard deviation between donors exceeded 5%. A statistical classification framework was built for diagnosing cytomegalovirus status from the catalog of TCR beta chain sequences. V and J gene assignment, in a later analysis, came from comparing TCR nucleotide sequences with IMGT/GENE-DB human TR gene sequences. Using the TCRdist pipeline, a later analysis assigned CDR3 sequences along with most-parsimonious VDJ recombination scenarios. In a later analysis, every TCR beta chain was defined by the combination of its CDR3 amino acid sequence and its V-gene family, and reads without a unique V-gene family were dropped. In a later analysis, 500 to 650 highly shared, low-generation-probability nucleotide sequences were removed to address suspected cross-contamination and a sequencing artifact. A later analysis calculated a clonal expansion index for each public chain from normalized within-repertoire ranks of inferred template counts. In a later analysis, generation probabilities were computed with a VDJ recombination model fitted to out-of-frame rearrangements, and the resulting probabilities were checked against IGoR. In a later analysis, hypergeometric tests were used to score TCR-TCR, TCR-HLA and TCR-CMV co-occurrence, with a repertoire-size bias correction applied to TCR pairs. A later analysis estimated false discovery rates by permuting HLA or CMV assignments 20 times. A later analysis grouped co-occurring TCRs with DBSCAN, adding TCRdist sequence similarity when clustering within HLA-allele-positive subsets. Repertoires with fewer than 30,000 or more than 120,000 public chains, plus five repertoires with anomalous nucleotide sharing, were excluded from co-occurrence clustering. TCRdb retrieved this table from immuneACCESS and kept in-frame rearrangements only. Not all clones are present; in checked studies, unresolved V genes account for under half, and no reason is known for the remainder. That table is the source of V, J and clone size, and D and trimming were worked out from the DNA. A total of approximately 74,000 clones appear in this sample, about 79% of them only once. The ten biggest clones cover 7% to 7.5% of the sample.

CDR1 LGHNA and CDR2 YSLEER are derived from the germline V gene. Here V drops 4 bases and J drops 3 bases, and the junction holds 6 bases not matched to any gene. From cysteine to phenylalanine, the CDR3 is 16 amino acids long. Left in the record is the CDR3 DNA by itself, 48 bases read in frame from the first base. The sample was PBMCs. The chain was built from TRBV4-3 and TRBJ2-1; 10 nucleotides in the junction match TRBD2. The receptor comes from a woman between 35 and 50 years old in good health and CMV-seronegative. For the CDR3, the sequence is CASSREAGGSYNEQFF. The base sequence is TGCGCCAGCAGCCGTGAAGCGGGAGGGAGCTACAATGAGCAGTTCTTC.